Below, 30 T cell receptor beta chains from the same sample are listed, as sequenced in a study of cytomegalovirus exposure and HLA in healthy donors (dated by TCRdb to the late 2010s). Libraries were made using the immunoSEQ multiplex PCR assay. The multiplex PCR relied on a mix of 60 forward primers for TCR Vbeta segments and 13 reverse primers for TCR Jbeta segments. TCRdb retrieved this table from immuneACCESS and kept in-frame rearrangements only. Not all clones are present; in checked studies, unresolved V genes account for under half, and no reason is known for the remainder. In all, the sample holds about 110,000 clones, and about three quarters of those were seen once. Around 5.8% of the sample comes from the top ten. Sequenced material: PBMCs. These receptors were obtained from a woman aged 45-65 years in good health and CMV-seropositive.

The chain carries TRBV7-2 and TRBJ1-3; weak D call: TRBD1 (5 bases). The CDR3 is 13 residues long. Trimming left V 6 bases short and J 1 base short, with 7 bases between. The germline CDR1 and CDR2 sequences are SGHTA and FQGNSA. The DNA of the CDR3 is TGTGCCAGCAGTCAGGGATCTGGAAACACCATATATTTT. Its translation: CASSQGSGNTIYF.

This chain uses TRBV6-5 with TRBJ1-1; TRBD1 agrees at 7 bases. With V trimmed by 5 bases and J by 7 bases, 4 bases remained unmatched. The CDR3 sequence is 12 residues long. Germline CDR1 and CDR2: MNHEY and SVGAGI. CDR3 sequence reads: CASSRGQGEAFF. Written as DNA, the CDR3 is TGTGCCAGCAGTAGGGGGCAGGGTGAAGCTTTCTTT.

The CDR3 DNA is TGTGCCAGCTCACGAACCGGGACTAGCGCCAACACCGGGGAGCTGTTTTTT. This codes for CASSRTGTSANTGELFF. This chain links TRBV18 with TRBJ2-2; TRBD2 aligns across 10 bases. Per the germline V gene, CDR1 is KGHSH and CDR2 is LQKENI. Trimming took 4 bases from V and 2 from J; bases not matched to a gene: 7. The CDR3 contains 17 residues. Based on the CDR3 plus reference TRBV18 and TRBJ2-2, the full variable domain is NAGVMQNPRHLVRRRGQEARLRCSPMKGHSHVYWYRQLPEEGLKFMVYLQKENIIDESGMPKERFSAEFPKEGPSILRIQQVVRGDSAAYFCASSRTGTSANTGELFFGEGSRLTVL.

This clone was observed a few times. The chain uses TRBV7-8 and TRBJ2-7; a weak D match, TRBD1 (5 bases). V was cut by 2 bases and J by 3 bases, with 14 bases left in between. From germline, CDR1 is SGHVS and CDR2 FQNEAQ. This CDR3 spans 15 amino acids. The CDR3 is CASSLTVSGNYEQYF. The CDR3 nucleotides read TGTGCCAGCAGCTTAACAGTTTCAGGGAACTACGAGCAGTACTTC.

The V and J genes are TRBV19 and TRBJ1-4, with TRBD1 matching 8 bases. The V gene end was trimmed by 10 bases and the J gene end by 4 bases; junction bases not matched to a gene: 11. Per germline, CDR1 LNHDA and CDR2 SQIVND (reference sequence). The CDR3 has 15 residues. The DNA for the CDR3 is TGTGCCACCACTCCTCAGGGGGCGGTTAATGAAAAACTGTTTTTT. Protein product: CATTPQGAVNEKLFF.

This chain links TRBV29-1 with TRBJ2-3, with unresolved D. Trimming shortened V by 7 bases and J by 0 bases, and 14 bases separated the two germline ends. The CDR3 runs 14 residues. The V gene's germline CDR1 is SQVTM and CDR2 ANQGSEA. This chain's CDR3 is CSGALEGSTDTQYF. The DNA for the CDR3 is TGCAGCGGGGCGTTAGAAGGAAGCACAGATACGCAGTATTTT.

A single count supports this clone. This chain uses TRBV7-9 with TRBJ1-6; D is unclear. Germline V CDR1 and CDR2: SEHNR, FQNEAQ (reference sequence). The ends were cut back, 5 bases at V and 0 bases at J, with 8 bases in the middle. The CDR3 totals 15 residues. CDR3 DNA sequence: TGTGCCAGCAGCGCGGGGAGCTCCTATAATTCACCCCTCCACTTT. As protein: CASSAGSSYNSPLHF.

This chain uses TRBV19 with TRBJ1-2; possibly TRBD1 for D (5 bases). The CDR3 runs to 14 residues. V was trimmed by 1 base and J by 6 bases, leaving 12 bases between them. Germline V lookup: CDR1 LNHDA, CDR2 SQIVND (reference sequence). CDR3: CASSIVAGRDGYTF. CDR3 in DNA: TGTGCCAGTAGTATAGTTGCAGGGAGGGATGGCTACACCTTC. The whole variable domain, remainder taken from reference TRBV19 and TRBJ1-2, is DGGITQSPKYLFRKEGQNVTLSCEQNLNHDAMYWYRQDPGQGLRLIYYSQIVNDFQKGDIAEGYSVSREKKESFPLTVTSAQKNPTAFYLCASSIVAGRDGYTFGSGTRLTVV.

The rearrangement uses TRBV5-4 and TRBJ1-6, with a weak D call TRBD1 (6 bases). V lost 0 bases and J 12 bases, leaving 10 bases between the germline ends. From germline, CDR1 is SGHNT and CDR2 YYREEE (reference sequence). The CDR3 extends over 13 amino acids. Here the CDR3 DNA reads TGTGCCAGCAGCTTGGGGGGGCGCAGACCCCTCCACTTT. The encoded protein is CASSLGGRRPLHF. Drawing the rest from reference TRBV5-4 and TRBJ1-6, the complete variable domain is ETGVTQSPTHLIKTRGQQVTLRCSSQSGHNTVSWYQQALGQGPQFIFQYYREEENGRGNFPPRFSGLQFPNYSSELNVNALELDDSALYLCASSLGGRRPLHFGNGTRLTVT.

CDR3 sequence (DNA): TGTGCCAGCGGTCTAGCGGGGGCGGGGACAGATACGCAGTATTTT. Its translation is CASGLAGAGTDTQYF. The chain has TRBV7-9 and TRBJ2-3, with TRBD2 identical over 10 bases. Germline loops: CDR1 SEHNR, CDR2 FQNEAQ (reference sequence). V was clipped by 8 bases and J by 3 bases; unmatched bases: 8. The CDR3 runs 15 residues.

This clone has only one observation. The chain uses TRBV19 and TRBJ1-3; 9 positions match TRBD1. CDR1 and CDR2 from the germline V gene are LNHDA and SQIVND (reference sequence). CDR3 size: 16 residues. After removal of 6 bases from V and 0 bases from J, the junction contained 6 bases not matched to a gene. The CDR3 bases are TGTGCCAGTAGCAAGAAGACAGGGGGCTCTGGAAACACCATATATTTT. It yields the protein CASSKKTGGSGNTIYF.

The chain links TRBV5-1 to TRBJ1-6; D may be TRBD1 (5 bases). Germline lookup yields CDR1 SGHRS and CDR2 YFSETQ. The V end lost 3 bases, the J end lost 3 bases, and 19 bases lay between the germline ends. This CDR3 region has 18 residues. The CDR3 bases are TGCGCCAGCAGCTCGGGACTCCGGATAGGGGTCTATAATTCACCCCTCCACTTT. Translated, it gives CASSSGLRIGVYNSPLHF. Variable domain in full (rest from reference TRBV5-1 and TRBJ1-6): KAGVTQTPRYLIKTRGQQVTLSCSPISGHRSVSWYQQTPGQGLQFLFEYFSETQRNKGNFPGRFSGRQFSNSRSEMNVSTLELGDSALYLCASSSGLRIGVYNSPLHFGNGTRLTVT.

The chain uses TRBV19 and TRBJ1-2; no firm D call. Germline CDR1 reads LNHDA; CDR2 reads SQIVND (reference sequence). Deletions cut 5 bases from V and 1 base from J, with 8 bases between. The CDR3 loop spans 13 amino acids. CDR3 loop: CASSSEINYGYTF. CDR3 coding DNA: TGTGCCAGTAGTTCTGAGATTAACTATGGCTACACCTTC.

The CDR3 nucleotides read TGTGCCAGTAGTAGGCCTCGCGGCCTGCCGGGATCACCCCTCCACTTT. As protein: CASSRPRGLPGSPLHF. The chain links TRBV19 to TRBJ1-6; D unresolved. Germline assignment: CDR1 LNHDA and CDR2 SQIVND (reference sequence). This CDR3 has 16 residues. The ends were cut back, 4 bases at V and 10 bases at J, with 20 bases in the middle.

The V call is TRBV2, the J call TRBJ1-1; 9 positions agree with TRBD1. The J segment lost 4 bases and the V segment lost 5 bases, leaving 2 bases of the junction unmatched. The CDR3 consists of 13 residues. The germline V gene encodes CDR1 SNHLY and CDR2 FYNNEI. The CDR3: CASSSDRGTEAFF. CDR3 nucleotides: TGTGCCAGCAGTTCGGACAGGGGCACTGAAGCTTTCTTT. The whole variable domain, remainder taken from reference TRBV2 and TRBJ1-1, is EPEVTQTPSHQVTQMGQEVILRCVPISNHLYFYWYRQILGQKVEFLVSFYNNEISEKSEIFDDQFSVERPDGSNFTLKIRSTKLEDSAMYFCASSSDRGTEAFFGQGTRLTVV.

Comment on this clone: Within the sample, other DNA sequences also encode this same CDR3. The chain uses TRBV6-5 and TRBJ1-1; TRBD1 might be the D (5 bases). The CDR3 is 16 residues long. Per the germline V gene, CDR1 is MNHEY and CDR2 is SVGAGI. Trimming removed 0 bases at V and 0 bases at J, with 11 bases between. CDR3 region: CASSYSGPGMNTEAFF. The CDR3, as DNA: TGTGCCAGCAGTTACTCGGGGCCGGGCATGAACACTGAAGCTTTCTTT.

The CDR3 reads CASSPEQGWDSGNTIYF. The CDR3 DNA reads TGTGCCAGCAGCCCAGAACAGGGCTGGGACTCTGGAAACACCATATATTTT. The chain combines TRBV14 with TRBJ1-3; the D gene is possibly TRBD1 (6 bases). This CDR3 region has 17 residues. V dropped 4 bases and J dropped 0 bases, with 16 bases sitting between them. In germline, CDR1 is SGHDN, CDR2 FVKESK.

The chain combines TRBV5-6 with TRBJ1-1; D is unclear. V was trimmed by 7 bases and J by 0 bases, leaving 13 bases between them. The germline gives CDR1 SGHDT, CDR2 YYEEEE. The CDR3 consists of 14 residues. The CDR3 spells CASGRTEMNTEAFF. The CDR3 bases are TGTGCCAGCGGAAGAACAGAAATGAACACTGAAGCTTTCTTT.

As for this clone: Other DNA sequences of this sample code for an identical CDR3. The chain carries TRBV7-8 and TRBJ1-6; perhaps TRBD1 as D (5 bases). V lost 0 bases to trimming and J lost 6 bases, with 9 bases between them. CDR1 and CDR2 (germline): SGHVS, FQNEAQ. This CDR3 comprises 15 residues. CDR3: CASSLAGAVNSPLHF. As DNA, the CDR3 is TGTGCCAGCAGCTTAGCAGGGGCGGTTAATTCACCCCTCCACTTT.

The genes are TRBV6-5 and TRBJ2-5; 10 positions match TRBD1. Unmatched junction bases numbered 5, after V lost 0 bases and J lost 4 bases. This CDR3 contains 16 residues. In germline, CDR1 is MNHEY, CDR2 SVGAGI. The CDR3 sequence: CASSYSGQGIGETQYF. Here the CDR3 DNA reads TGTGCCAGCAGTTACTCGGGACAGGGGATTGGAGAGACCCAGTACTTC.

This clone was seen only a few times. The rearrangement uses TRBV10-3 and TRBJ2-3; 11 bases are shared with TRBD2. The CDR3 is 15 residues long. V shed 2 bases, J shed 8 bases, and the junction held 6 bases outside the gene matches. Germline loops: CDR1 ENHRY, CDR2 SYGVKD. The CDR3 is CAISERTSGPATQYF. Written as DNA, the CDR3 is TGTGCCATCAGTGAGCGGACTAGCGGGCCGGCTACGCAGTATTTT.

The V gene is TRBV7-9, the J gene TRBJ2-5; D might be TRBD2 (5 bases). CDR3 length: 14 amino acids. The germline V gene encodes CDR1 SEHNR and CDR2 FQNEAQ (reference sequence). V lost 1 base and J 4 bases, leaving 10 bases between the germline ends. The DNA for the CDR3 is TGTGCCAGCAGCTTAGAAGGGAGCGGAGAGACCCAGTACTTC. Its translation: CASSLEGSGETQYF.

The chain uses TRBV6-5 and TRBJ1-2, with D possibly TRBD1 on 5 matching bases. V was clipped by 0 bases and J by 3 bases, with 14 bases between them. The length of the CDR3 is 16 residues. Germline lookup yields CDR1 MNHEY and CDR2 SVGAGI. Here the CDR3 DNA reads TGTGCCAGCAGTTACTCTTTGGCTGACAGAGACTATGGCTACACCTTC. Protein: CASSYSLADRDYGYTF.

The gene calls are TRBV7-9 and TRBJ2-2; D perhaps matches TRBD2 (6 bases). V lost 1 base to trimming and J lost 0 bases, with 9 bases between them. Looked up from germline, CDR1 is SEHNR and CDR2 is FQNEAQ (reference sequence). This CDR3 region has 16 residues. CDR3 sequence: CASSLGTGANTGELFF. CDR3 DNA: TGTGCCAGCAGCTTAGGAACGGGGGCGAACACCGGGGAGCTGTTTTTT. Combining the CDR3 with reference TRBV7-9 and TRBJ2-2 gives the whole variable domain DTGVSQNPRHKITKRGQNVTFRCDPISEHNRLYWYRQTLGQGPEFLTYFQNEAQLEKSRLLSDRFSAERPKGSFSTLEIQRTEQGDSAMYLCASSLGTGANTGELFFGEGSRLTVL.

V gene TRBV25-1 combines with J gene TRBJ1-2; 7 nucleotides agree with TRBD1. The CDR3 is 13 amino acids. CDR1 and CDR2 from the germline V gene are MGHDK and SYGVNS. V gave up 2 bases and J gave up 6 bases; unmatched junction bases: 3. CDR3 DNA sequence: TGTGCCAGCAGTGAAGACAGGGTGGATGGCTACACCTTC. Translated: CASSEDRVDGYTF.

V gene TRBV15 combines with J gene TRBJ1-3, with 7 bases that match TRBD1. The CDR3 length is 16 residues. V lost 3 bases, J lost 0 bases, and 5 bases stayed unmatched. Per the germline V gene, CDR1 is LNHNV and CDR2 is YYDKDF (reference sequence). The CDR3 region has the DNA TGTGCCACCAGCAGGGACAGGAGAAGCTCTGGAAACACCATATATTTT. The encoded protein is CATSRDRRSSGNTIYF.

The chain employs TRBV5-8 and TRBJ2-2; 10 bases are shared with TRBD2. V trimming: 4 bases; J trimming: 2 bases; junction bases outside the gene matches: 14. Germline CDR1 is SGHTS and CDR2 is YDEGEE. The CDR3 has 19 amino acids. Written as DNA, the CDR3 is TGTGCCAGCAGCCGAAATGAAGCTAGCGGGGGCCTTAACACCGGGGAGCTGTTTTTT. Translating it yields CASSRNEASGGLNTGELFF.

This clone has more than one count but fewer than ten. This rearrangement joins TRBV5-1 to TRBJ1-1; TRBD1 matches at 8 bases. CDR3 length equals 14 residues. V was pared by 3 bases and J by 3 bases, with 4 bases of the junction left unmatched. Per germline, CDR1 SGHRS and CDR2 YFSETQ. CDR3 sequence (DNA): TGCGCCAGCAGCTCGACAGGGGCTGACACTGAAGCTTTCTTT. It yields the protein CASSSTGADTEAFF.

The chain joins TRBV7-2 to TRBJ2-4; 8 positions agree with TRBD1. The CDR3 runs 14 residues. Looked up from germline, CDR1 is SGHTA and CDR2 is FQGNSA. V was clipped by 3 bases and J by 7 bases; unmatched bases: 5. CDR3 sequence (DNA): TGTGCCAGCAGCTTTCCGGGACAGGCCAACATTCAGTACTTC. Amino acid sequence: CASSFPGQANIQYF.

The chain joins TRBV7-3 to TRBJ2-2; no reliable D call. This CDR3 is built from 12 residues. The ends were cut back, 3 bases at V and 6 bases at J, with 5 bases in the middle. Germline values: CDR1 SGHTA, CDR2 FQGTGA. The CDR3 DNA is TGTGCCAGCAGCTTTCCTTCCGGGGAGCTGTTTTTT. This translates into CASSFPSGELFF. The full variable domain, rest sourced from reference TRBV7-3 and TRBJ2-2, is GAGVSQTPSNKVTEKGKYVELRCDPISGHTALYWYRQSLGQGPEFLIYFQGTGAADDSGLPNDRFFAVRPEGSVSTLKIQRTERGDSAVYLCASSFPSGELFFGEGSRLTVL.